This T cell receptor beta chain is drawn from a study of T-cell memory formation after mild COVID-19. In TCRdb, the 5' RACE reads were re-called with MiXCR into one record per CDR3 protein. The top ten clones hold around an eighth of a sample with roughly 150,000 distinct CDR3 sequences, approximately 14% of them seen once. CDR1 is SQVTM, CDR2 ANQGSEA, per germline. CDR3 length: 13 residues. The V end lost 2 bases, the J end lost 6 bases, and 10 bases lay between the germline ends. The source is an adult woman who had mild COVID-19 (a few samples of this study predate the infection). Cell type and time point are not known. The chain links TRBV29-1 to TRBJ2-2; D is unresolved. Sequencing input: PBMCs or a T cell subset sorted from them (not recorded which). The CDR3 is CSVEYGQSGELFF. Here the CDR3 DNA reads TGCAGCGTTGAATACGGGCAGTCCGGGGAGCTGTTTTTT.